The present T cell receptor (beta chain) was sequenced within a study of cytomegalovirus exposure and HLA in healthy donors. With 60 Vbeta and 13 Jbeta primers, the PCR was carried out. Assay used: immunoSEQ multiplex PCR; TCRdb lists only in-frame clones, some missing. The sample records 150,000 to 160,000 clones, 74% being singletons. The sample consisted of PBMCs. This sequence originates from a man aged 25-45 years in good health and CMV-seronegative.

The CDR3, as DNA: TGTGCCAGTAGCCGGACAAACTCCTACGAGCAGTACTTC. It encodes CASSRTNSYEQYF. The genes are TRBV19 and TRBJ2-7, with D possibly matching TRBD1 (5 bases). The ends were cut back, 6 bases at V and 0 bases at J, with 9 bases in the middle. This CDR3 is 13 amino acids long. Germline V lookup: CDR1 LNHDA, CDR2 SQIVND (reference sequence).